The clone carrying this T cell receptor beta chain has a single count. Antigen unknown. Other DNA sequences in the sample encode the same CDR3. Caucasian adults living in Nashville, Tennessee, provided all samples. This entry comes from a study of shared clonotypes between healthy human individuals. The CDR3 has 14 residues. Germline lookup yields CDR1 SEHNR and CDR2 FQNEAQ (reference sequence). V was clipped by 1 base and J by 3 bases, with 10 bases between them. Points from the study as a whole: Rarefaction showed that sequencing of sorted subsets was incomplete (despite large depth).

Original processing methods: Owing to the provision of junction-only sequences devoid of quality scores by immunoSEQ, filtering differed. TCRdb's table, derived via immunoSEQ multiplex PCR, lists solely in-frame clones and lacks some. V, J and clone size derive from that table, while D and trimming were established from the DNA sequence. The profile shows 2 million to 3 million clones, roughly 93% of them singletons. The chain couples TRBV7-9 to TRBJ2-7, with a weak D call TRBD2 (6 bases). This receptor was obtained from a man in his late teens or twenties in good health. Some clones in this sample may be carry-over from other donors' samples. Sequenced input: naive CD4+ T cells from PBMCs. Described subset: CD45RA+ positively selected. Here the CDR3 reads CASSLGTTNYEQYF. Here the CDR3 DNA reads TGTGCCAGCAGCTTAGGGACTACCAACTACGAGCAGTACTTC.